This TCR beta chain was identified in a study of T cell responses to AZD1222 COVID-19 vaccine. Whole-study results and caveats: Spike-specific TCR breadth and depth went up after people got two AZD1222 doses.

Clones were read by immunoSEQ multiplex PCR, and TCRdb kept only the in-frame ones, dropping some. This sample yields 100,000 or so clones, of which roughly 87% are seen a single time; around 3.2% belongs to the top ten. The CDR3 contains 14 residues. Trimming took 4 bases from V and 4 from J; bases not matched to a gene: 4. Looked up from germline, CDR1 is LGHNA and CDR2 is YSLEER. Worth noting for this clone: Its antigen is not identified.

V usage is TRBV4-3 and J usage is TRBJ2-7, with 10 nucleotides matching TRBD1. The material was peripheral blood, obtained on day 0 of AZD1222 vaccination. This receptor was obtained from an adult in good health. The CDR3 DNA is TGCGCCAGCAGCCGGACAGGGGGTATATACGAGCAGTACTTC. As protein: CASSRTGGIYEQYF.